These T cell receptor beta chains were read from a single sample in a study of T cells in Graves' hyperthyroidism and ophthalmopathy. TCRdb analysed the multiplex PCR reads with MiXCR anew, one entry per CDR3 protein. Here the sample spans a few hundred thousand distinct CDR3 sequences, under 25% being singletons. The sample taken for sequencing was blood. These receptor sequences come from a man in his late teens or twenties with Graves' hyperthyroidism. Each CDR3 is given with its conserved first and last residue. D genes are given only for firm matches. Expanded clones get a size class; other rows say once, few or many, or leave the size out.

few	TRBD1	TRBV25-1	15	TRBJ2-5	CASSGERTGQETQYF	TGTGCCAGCAGTGGCGAAAGGACAGGCCAAGAGACCCAGTACTTC
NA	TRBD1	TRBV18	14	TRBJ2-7	CASSPRQGDYEQYF	TGTGCCAGCTCACCGAGACAGGGAGACTACGAGCAGTACTTC
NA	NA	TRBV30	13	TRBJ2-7	CAWSGQRFGEQYF	TGTGCCTGGAGTGGCCAGCGTTTCGGCGAGCAGTACTTC
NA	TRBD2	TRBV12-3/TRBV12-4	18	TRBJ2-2	CTSTPMWPSGGATGELFF	TGTACCAGCACCCCCATGTGGCCTAGCGGGGGGGCCACCGGGGAGCTGTTTTTT
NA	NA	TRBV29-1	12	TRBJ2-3	CSVEGSTDTQYF	TGCAGCGTTGAAGGCAGCACAGATACGCAGTATTTT
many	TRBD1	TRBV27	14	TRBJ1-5	CASSHPGGNQPQHF	TGTGCCAGCAGTCACCCAGGGGGGAATCAGCCCCAGCATTTT
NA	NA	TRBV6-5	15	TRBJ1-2	CASSYQSTGHYGYTF	TGTGCCAGCAGTTACCAATCGACAGGCCACTATGGCTACACCTTC
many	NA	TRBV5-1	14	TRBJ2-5	CASSVSVLKETQYF	TGCGCCAGCAGCGTCAGTGTACTCAAAGAGACCCAGTACTTC
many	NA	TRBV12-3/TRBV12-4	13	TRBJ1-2	CASSSGQGYGYTF	TGTGCCAGCAGTTCGGGGCAGGGATATGGCTACACCTTC
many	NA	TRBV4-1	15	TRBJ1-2	CASSQDRGSNYGYTF	TGCGCCAGCAGCCAAGATCGAGGCAGTAACTATGGCTACACCTTC
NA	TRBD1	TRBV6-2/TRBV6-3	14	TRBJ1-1	CASRQGNGYQQAFF	TGTGCCAGCAGACAGGGGAACGGTTATCAACAAGCTTTCTTT
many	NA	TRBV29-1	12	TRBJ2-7	CSVGDKTYEQYF	TGCAGCGTTGGGGACAAAACCTACGAGCAGTACTTC
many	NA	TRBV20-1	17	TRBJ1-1	CSANIIRRGMVNTEAFF	TGCAGTGCTAACATCATTCGGAGGGGCATGGTGAACACTGAAGCTTTCTTT
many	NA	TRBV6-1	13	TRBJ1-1	CASSEWTNTEAFF	TGTGCCAGCAGTGAATGGACGAACACTGAAGCTTTCTTT
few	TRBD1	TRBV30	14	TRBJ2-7	CAWTGTGLSYEQYF	TGTGCCTGGACCGGGACAGGGCTCTCCTACGAGCAGTACTTC
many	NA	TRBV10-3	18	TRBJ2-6	CAISELQGLSSGANVLTF	TGTGCCATCAGTGAGTTGCAGGGCCTATCCTCTGGGGCCAACGTCCTGACTTTC
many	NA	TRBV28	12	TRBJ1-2	CASSSSFNGYTF	TGTGCCAGCAGTTCCTCTTTTAATGGCTACACCTTC
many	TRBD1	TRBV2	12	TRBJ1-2	CASGQDPGGYTF	TGTGCCAGTGGACAGGATCCCGGTGGCTACACCTTC
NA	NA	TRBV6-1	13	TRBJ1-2	CASQKEGPGGYTF	TGTGCCTCTCAGAAGGAAGGGCCAGGTGGCTACACCTTC
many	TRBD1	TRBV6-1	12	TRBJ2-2	CASKQGAGELFF	TGTGCCAGCAAGCAGGGGGCCGGGGAGCTGTTTTTT
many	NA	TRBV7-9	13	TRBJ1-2	CASSLQLDYGYTF	TGTGCCAGCAGCTTACAGCTTGACTATGGCTACACCTTC
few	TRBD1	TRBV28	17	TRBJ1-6	CASNYPPGQGNNSPLHF	TGTGCCAGCAACTACCCCCCGGGACAGGGGAATAATTCACCCCTCCACTTT
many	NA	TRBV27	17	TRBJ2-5	CATATGQDMYSQETQYF	TGTGCCACCGCAACTGGGCAGGATATGTACTCCCAAGAGACCCAGTACTTC
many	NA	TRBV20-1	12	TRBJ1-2	CSAGQGHYGYTF	TGCAGTGCTGGCCAGGGGCATTATGGCTACACCTTC
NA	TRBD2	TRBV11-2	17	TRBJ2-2	CASSLDWPSGDEGELFF	TGTGCCAGCAGCTTAGATTGGCCTAGCGGGGACGAAGGGGAGCTGTTTTTT
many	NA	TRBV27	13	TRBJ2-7	CASSLNRAYEQYF	TGTGCCAGCAGTTTAAACCGAGCCTACGAGCAGTACTTC
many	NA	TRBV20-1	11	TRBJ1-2	CSAFDPYGYTF	TGCAGTGCTTTCGACCCGTATGGCTACACCTTC
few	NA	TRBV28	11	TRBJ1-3	CASSLGGRGYF	TGTGCCAGCAGTTTAGGGGGCCGGGGGTATTTT
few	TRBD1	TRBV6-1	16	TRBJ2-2	CASSRPGTGVTGELFF	TGTGCCAGCAGTAGACCCGGGACAGGGGTAACCGGGGAGCTGTTTTTT
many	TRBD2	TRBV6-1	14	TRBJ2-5	CASSEGRVRETQYF	TGTGCCAGCAGTGAGGGGAGGGTAAGAGAGACCCAGTACTTC
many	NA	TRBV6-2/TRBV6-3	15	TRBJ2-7	CASSYRPGGSYEQYF	TGTGCCAGCAGTTACCGCCCGGGCGGCTCCTACGAGCAGTACTTC
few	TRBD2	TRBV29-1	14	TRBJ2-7	CSLTPGTSCCEQYF	TGCAGCCTGACCCCCGGGACTAGTTGCTGCGAGCAGTACTTC
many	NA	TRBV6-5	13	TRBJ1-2	CASTSQGSYGYTF	TGTGCCAGCACTTCACAGGGTTCCTATGGCTACACCTTC
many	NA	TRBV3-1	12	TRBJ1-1	CASSQGRTEAFF	TGTGCCAGCAGCCAAGGAAGGACTGAAGCTTTCTTT
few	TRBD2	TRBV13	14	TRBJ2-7	CASSGSGRSNEQYF	TGTGCCAGCAGCGGTAGCGGGAGGAGCAACGAGCAGTACTTC
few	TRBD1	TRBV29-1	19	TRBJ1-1	CSVVLAYVQGVFMNTEAFF	TGCAGCGTTGTGTTGGCGTACGTACAGGGGGTATTCATGAACACTGAAGCTTTCTTT
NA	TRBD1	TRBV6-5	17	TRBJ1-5	CASSSEQGAIVNQPQHF	TGTGCCAGCAGTTCGGAACAGGGGGCGATTGTAAATCAGCCCCAGCATTTT
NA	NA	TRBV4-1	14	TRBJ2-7	CASSTIGGTYEQYF	TGCGCCAGCAGCACCATCGGGGGCACCTACGAGCAGTACTTC
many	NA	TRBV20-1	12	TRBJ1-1	CSAGVVGTEAFF	TGCAGTGCCGGCGTGGTTGGAACTGAAGCTTTCTTT
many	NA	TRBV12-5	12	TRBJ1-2	CASGSWRYGYTF	TGTGCTAGTGGTTCCTGGCGCTATGGCTACACCTTC
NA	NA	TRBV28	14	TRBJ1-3	CASSSKSSGNTIYF	TGTGCCAGCAGTTCAAAATCCTCTGGAAACACCATATATTTT
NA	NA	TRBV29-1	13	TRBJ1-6	CSAFTSYNSPLHF	TGCAGCGCCTTTACCTCCTATAATTCACCCCTCCACTTT
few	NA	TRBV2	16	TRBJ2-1	CASSEAGRGHYNEQFF	TGTGCCAGCAGTGAAGCTGGGAGGGGGCATTACAATGAGCAGTTCTTC
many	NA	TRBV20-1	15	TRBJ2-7	CSARDVTGTQTEQYF	TGCAGTGCTAGAGATGTCACAGGGACACAGACTGAGCAGTACTTC
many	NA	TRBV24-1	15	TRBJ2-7	CATSDPRDPTYEQYF	TGTGCCACCAGTGATCCCCGGGACCCCACCTACGAGCAGTACTTC
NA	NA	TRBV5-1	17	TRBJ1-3	CAGSREAGSLSGNTIYF	TGCGCCGGCAGTCGTGAAGCCGGGTCTCTCTCTGGAAACACCATATATTTT
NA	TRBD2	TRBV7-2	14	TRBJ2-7	CASSLAGGPREQYF	TGTGCCAGCAGTTTAGCGGGGGGGCCTCGAGAGCAGTACTTC
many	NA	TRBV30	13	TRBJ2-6	CACPRPGANVLTF	TGTGCCTGCCCCCGACCTGGGGCCAACGTCCTGACTTTC
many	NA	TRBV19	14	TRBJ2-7	CASSIVGQTYEQYF	TGTGCCAGTAGTATAGTAGGACAGACCTACGAGCAGTACTTC
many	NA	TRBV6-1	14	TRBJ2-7	CASSDDEHSYGQYF	TGTGCCAGCAGTGACGACGAGCATTCCTACGGGCAGTACTTC
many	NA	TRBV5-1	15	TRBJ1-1	CASSLTASMNTEAFF	TGCGCCAGCAGCTTGACTGCCTCGATGAACACTGAAGCTTTCTTT
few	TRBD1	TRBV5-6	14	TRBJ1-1	CASSLVTGVTEAFF	TGTGCCAGCAGCTTGGTGACAGGGGTCACTGAAGCTTTCTTT
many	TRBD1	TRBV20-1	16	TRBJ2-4	CSARDFWTGGKNIQYF	TGCAGTGCTAGAGACTTTTGGACAGGGGGAAAAAACATTCAGTACTTC
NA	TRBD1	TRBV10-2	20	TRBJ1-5	CASSEGWTGGNSWGNQPQHF	TGCGCCAGCAGTGAGGGGTGGACAGGGGGCAACAGTTGGGGCAATCAGCCCCAGCATTTT
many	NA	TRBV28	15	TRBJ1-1	CASSFDRTFNTEAFF	TGTGCCAGCAGTTTCGACAGGACCTTCAACACTGAAGCTTTCTTT
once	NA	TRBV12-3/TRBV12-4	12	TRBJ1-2	CASSYGREGYTF	TGTGCCAGCAGTTACGGCAGAGAGGGCTACACCTTC
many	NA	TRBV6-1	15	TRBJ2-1	CASSASPGSYNEQFF	TGTGCCAGCAGTGCGAGTCCAGGGTCCTACAATGAGCAGTTCTTC
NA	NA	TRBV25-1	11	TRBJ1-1	CASSEGSGAFF	TGTGCCAGCAGTGAGGGATCAGGAGCTTTCTTT
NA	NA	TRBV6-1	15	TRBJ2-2	CASSQTRTNTGELFF	TGTGCCAGCAGTCAAACAAGAACGAACACCGGGGAGCTGTTTTTT
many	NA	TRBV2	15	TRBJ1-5	CASSEGSGYNQPQHF	TGTGCCAGCAGTGAAGGGTCAGGTTACAATCAGCCCCAGCATTTT